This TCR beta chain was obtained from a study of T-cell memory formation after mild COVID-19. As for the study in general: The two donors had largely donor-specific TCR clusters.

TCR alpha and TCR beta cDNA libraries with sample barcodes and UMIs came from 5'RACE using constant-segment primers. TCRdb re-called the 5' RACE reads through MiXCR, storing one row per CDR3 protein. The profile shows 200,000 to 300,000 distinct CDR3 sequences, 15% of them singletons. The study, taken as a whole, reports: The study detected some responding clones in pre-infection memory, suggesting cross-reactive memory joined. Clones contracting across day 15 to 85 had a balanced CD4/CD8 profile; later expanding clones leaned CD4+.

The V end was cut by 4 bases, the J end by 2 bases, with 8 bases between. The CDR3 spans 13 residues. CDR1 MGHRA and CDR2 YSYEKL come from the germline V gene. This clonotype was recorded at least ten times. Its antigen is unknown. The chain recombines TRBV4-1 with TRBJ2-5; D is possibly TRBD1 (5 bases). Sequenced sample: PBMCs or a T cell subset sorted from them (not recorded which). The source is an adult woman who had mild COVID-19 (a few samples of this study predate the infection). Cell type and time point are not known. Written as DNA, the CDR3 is TGCGCCAGCAGCCTGGGGCATCAAGAGACCCAGTACTTC. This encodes CASSLGHQETQYF.